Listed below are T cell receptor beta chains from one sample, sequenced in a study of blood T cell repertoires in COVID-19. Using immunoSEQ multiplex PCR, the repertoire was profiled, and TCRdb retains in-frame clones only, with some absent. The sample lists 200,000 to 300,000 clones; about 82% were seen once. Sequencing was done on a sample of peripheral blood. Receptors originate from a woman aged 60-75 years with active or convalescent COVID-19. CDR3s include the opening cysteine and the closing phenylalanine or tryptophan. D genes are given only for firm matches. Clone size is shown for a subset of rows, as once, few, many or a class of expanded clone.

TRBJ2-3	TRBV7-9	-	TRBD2	CASSLMGLVEDTQYF	TGTGCCAGCAGCTTGATGGGACTAGTGGAAGATACGCAGTATTTT
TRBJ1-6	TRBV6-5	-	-	CASSYSPQGNSPLHF	TGTGCCAGCAGTTACTCGCCACAGGGCAATTCACCTCTCCACTTT
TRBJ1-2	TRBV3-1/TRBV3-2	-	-	CASSQKGGVYGYTF	TGTGCCAGCAGCCAGAAGGGGGGGGTCTATGGCTACACCTTC
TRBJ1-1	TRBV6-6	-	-	CASQGSRNTEAFF	TGTGCCAGCCAGGGATCACGGAACACTGAAGCTTTCTTT
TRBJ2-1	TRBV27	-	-	CASRPPVRGGSYNEQFF	TGTGCCAGCAGGCCCCCCGTGAGGGGGGGCTCCTACAATGAGCAGTTCTTC
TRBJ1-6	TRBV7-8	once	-	CASSLVGGGSNSPLHF	TGTGCCAGCAGCTTAGTGGGAGGGGGTAGTAATTCACCCCTCCACTTT
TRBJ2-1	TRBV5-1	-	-	CASSFGDLVNEQFF	TGCGCCAGCAGCTTTGGGGACTTGGTCAATGAGCAGTTCTTC
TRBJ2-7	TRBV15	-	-	CATSRDRQSYEQYF	TGTGCCACCAGCAGAGACCGACAGAGCTACGAGCAGTACTTC
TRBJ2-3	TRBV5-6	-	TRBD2	CASSSGLAGGLGTDTQYF	TGTGCCAGCAGCTCGGGACTAGCGGGAGGGCTTGGCACAGATACGCAGTATTTT
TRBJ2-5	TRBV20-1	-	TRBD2	CSASITGGETQYF	TGCAGTGCTAGTATCACGGGGGGGGAGACCCAGTACTTC
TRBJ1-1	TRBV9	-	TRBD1	CASSKRAGGSQYNTEAFF	TGTGCCAGCAGCAAAAGGGCAGGGGGCTCGCAATATAACACTGAAGCTTTCTTT
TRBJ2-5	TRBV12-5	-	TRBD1	CASGPLSTGGYAGETQYF	TGTGCTAGTGGTCCCCTCTCGACAGGGGGCTATGCGGGAGAGACCCAGTACTTC
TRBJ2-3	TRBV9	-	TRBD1	CASSVQGAQTDTQYF	TGTGCCAGCAGCGTACAGGGGGCGCAGACAGATACGCAGTATTTT
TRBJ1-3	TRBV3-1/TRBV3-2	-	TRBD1	CASSRPTGRSGNTIYF	TGTGCCAGCAGCCGACCGACAGGGCGCTCTGGAAACACCATATATTTT
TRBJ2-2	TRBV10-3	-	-	CATLIAENTGELFF	TGTGCCACCTTAATAGCGGAGAACACCGGGGAGCTGTTTTTT
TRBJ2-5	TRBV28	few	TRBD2	CASSLVFLAGVETQYF	TGTGCCAGCAGTTTAGTGTTCTTGGCGGGGGTAGAGACCCAGTACTTC
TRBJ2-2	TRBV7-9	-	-	CASSLGRADTGELFF	TGTGCCAGCAGCTTAGGCAGGGCAGACACCGGGGAGCTGTTTTTT
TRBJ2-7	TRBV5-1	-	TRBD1	CASSMTGGKYEQYF	TGCGCCAGCAGCATGACAGGGGGCAAGTACGAGCAGTACTTC
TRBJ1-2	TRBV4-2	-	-	CASSQEGGRYGYTF	TGTGCCAGCAGCCAAGAGGGGGGACGATATGGCTACACCTTC
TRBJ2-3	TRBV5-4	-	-	CASSPVKGASTDTQYF	TGTGCCAGCAGCCCCGTTAAGGGAGCTAGCACAGATACGCAGTATTTT
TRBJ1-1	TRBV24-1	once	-	CATSERVPNTEAFF	TGTGCCACCAGTGAACGGGTCCCCAACACTGAAGCTTTCTTT
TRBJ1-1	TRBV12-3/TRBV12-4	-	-	CASSLGVNTEAFF	TGTGCCAGCAGTTTAGGAGTGAACACTGAAGCTTTCTTT
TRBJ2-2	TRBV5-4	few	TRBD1	CAAGQANTGELFF	TGTGCCGCGGGACAGGCGAACACCGGGGAGCTGTTTTTT
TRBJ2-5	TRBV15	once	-	CATSRDFFGATIGSQYF	TGTGCCACCAGCAGAGATTTTTTTGGGGCCACGATTGGGTCCCAGTACTTC
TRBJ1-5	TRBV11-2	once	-	CASSDSRQSNQPQHF	TGTGCCAGCAGCGACAGTAGACAGAGCAATCAGCCCCAGCATTTT
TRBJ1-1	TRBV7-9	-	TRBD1	CASSLAIDRGFSKAFF	TGTGCCAGCAGCTTAGCCATCGACAGGGGGTTCAGTAAAGCTTTCTTT
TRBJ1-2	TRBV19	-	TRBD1	CASSIEGQVSGYTF	TGTGCCAGTAGTATAGAGGGACAGGTCTCTGGCTACACCTTC
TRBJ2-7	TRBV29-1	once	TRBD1	CSVGTGGFYEQYF	TGCAGCGTCGGGACAGGTGGTTTCTACGAGCAGTACTTC
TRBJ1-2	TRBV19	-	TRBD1	CASSTQGATESYTF	TGTGCCAGTAGTACCCAGGGGGCAACTGAAAGCTACACCTTC
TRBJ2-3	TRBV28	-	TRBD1	CASGTVLITDTQYF	TGTGCCAGCGGGACAGTTTTAATCACAGATACGCAGTATTTT
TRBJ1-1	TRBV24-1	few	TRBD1	CATSGGTGPFGTEAFF	TGTGCCACCAGTGGGGGGACAGGACCCTTTGGGACTGAAGCTTTCTTT